The present TCR beta chain was sequenced within a study of early T cells in non-severe SARS-CoV-2 infection. Per germline, CDR1 MNHEY and CDR2 SVGAGI. J was trimmed by 7 bases and V by 5 bases; bases with no gene match: 5. The CDR3 totals 13 residues. Study-wide results and caveats: VDJdb-based annotation leaned toward anti-spike CD8 responses and missed private and CD4 specificities.

Worth noting for this clonotype: What it recognizes is unknown.

Researchers tagged individual cDNA molecules with unique molecular identifiers. One entry per CDR3 protein results from TCRdb running MiXCR on the 5' RACE reads. The table shows about 81,000 distinct CDR3 sequences, with more than 5% occurring only once. Source material: whole blood. The sequence came from an adult who was a healthcare worker with PCR-confirmed SARS-CoV-2 infection or an uninfected control (not recorded which). The rearrangement joins TRBV6-5 to TRBJ1-2; TRBD1 matches at 9 bases. DNA of the CDR3: TGTGCCAGCAGTCGGACAGGGGAACGTGGCTACACCTTC. Its protein is CASSRTGERGYTF.